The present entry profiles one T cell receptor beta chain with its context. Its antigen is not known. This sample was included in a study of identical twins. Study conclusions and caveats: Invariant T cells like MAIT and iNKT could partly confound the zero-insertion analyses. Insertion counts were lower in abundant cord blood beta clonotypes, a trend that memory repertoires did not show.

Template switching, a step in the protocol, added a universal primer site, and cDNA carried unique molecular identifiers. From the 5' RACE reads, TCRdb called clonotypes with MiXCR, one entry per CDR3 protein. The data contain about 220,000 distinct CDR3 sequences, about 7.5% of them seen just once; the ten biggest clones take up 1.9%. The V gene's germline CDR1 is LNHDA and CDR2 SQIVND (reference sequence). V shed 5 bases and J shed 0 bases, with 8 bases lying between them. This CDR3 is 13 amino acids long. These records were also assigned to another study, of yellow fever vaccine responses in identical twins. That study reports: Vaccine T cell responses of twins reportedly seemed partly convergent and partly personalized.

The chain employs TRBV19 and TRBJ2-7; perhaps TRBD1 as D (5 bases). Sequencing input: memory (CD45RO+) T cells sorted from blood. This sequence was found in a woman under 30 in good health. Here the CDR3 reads CASSEDNSYEQYF. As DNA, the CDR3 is TGTGCCAGTAGTGAGGACAACTCCTACGAGCAGTACTTC. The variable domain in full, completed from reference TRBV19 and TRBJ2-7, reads DGGITQSPKYLFRKEGQNVTLSCEQNLNHDAMYWYRQDPGQGLRLIYYSQIVNDFQKGDIAEGYSVSREKKESFPLTVTSAQKNPTAFYLCASSEDNSYEQYFGPGTRLTVT.